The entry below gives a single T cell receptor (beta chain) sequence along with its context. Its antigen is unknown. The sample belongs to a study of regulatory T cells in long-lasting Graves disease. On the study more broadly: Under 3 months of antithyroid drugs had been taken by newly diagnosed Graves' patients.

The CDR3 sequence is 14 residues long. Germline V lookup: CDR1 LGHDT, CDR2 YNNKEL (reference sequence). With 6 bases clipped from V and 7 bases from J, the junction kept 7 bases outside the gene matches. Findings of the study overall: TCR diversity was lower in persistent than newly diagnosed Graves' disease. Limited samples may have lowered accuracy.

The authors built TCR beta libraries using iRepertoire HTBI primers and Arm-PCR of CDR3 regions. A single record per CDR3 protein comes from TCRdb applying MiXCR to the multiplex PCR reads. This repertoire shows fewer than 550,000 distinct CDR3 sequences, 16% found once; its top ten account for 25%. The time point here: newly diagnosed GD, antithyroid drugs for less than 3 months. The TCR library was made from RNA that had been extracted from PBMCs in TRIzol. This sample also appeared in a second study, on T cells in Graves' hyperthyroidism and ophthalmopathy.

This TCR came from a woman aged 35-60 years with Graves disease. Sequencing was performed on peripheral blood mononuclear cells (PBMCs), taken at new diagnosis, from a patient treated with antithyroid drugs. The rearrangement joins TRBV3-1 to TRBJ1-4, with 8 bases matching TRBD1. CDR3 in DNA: TGTGCCAGCAGATCCGGGACAGGCCCTGAAAAACTGTTTTTT. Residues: CASRSGTGPEKLFF.